This TCR beta chain was sequenced in a study of blood T cells in healthy people across ages. Study-wide results and caveats: No one knew whether donors had CMV, which possibly confounded expanded clonotype changes. Long-lived and aged donors differed, with more naive CD4+ cells and higher diversity in the long-lived.

The authors ran a second PCR of 7 to 11 cycles using a sample-barcoded 5' primer and a J-beta primer mix. TCRdb re-called the 5' RACE reads through MiXCR, storing one row per CDR3 protein. This repertoire shows some 1.1 million distinct CDR3 sequences, less than 45% found once; its top ten account for roughly 14%. Total RNA extraction produced at least 5.5 micrograms (per sample) for the study. The CDR3 length is 14 residues. With 8 bases removed from V and 1 base from J, the gap between germline ends came to 11 bases. The germline gives CDR1 ENHRY, CDR2 SYGVKD. This clonotype has at least ten counts. Its antigen is still unknown.

Sample: blood. The J gene is TRBJ1-4, the V gene TRBV10-3; D possibly corresponds to TRBD1 (5 bases). The sequence came from a man younger than 30 in good health. In nucleotides, the CDR3 is TGTGCCATCGCCGGGGACGTAACTAATGAAAAACTGTTTTTT. Translation: CAIAGDVTNEKLFF.